Included here is one T cell receptor (beta chain) sequence, with context. Antigen specificity is unknown. Assay: immunoSEQ multiplex PCR; the TCRdb copy retains only in-frame clones and omits some. This sample has some 120,000 clones, with about 85% found just once. This CDR3 region has 13 residues. Trimming took 5 bases from V and 8 from J, leaving 14 bases between them. The germline gives CDR1 SGHNT, CDR2 YENEEA. This record comes from a study of T cell responses to AZD1222 COVID-19 vaccine. Study-level findings and limits: Spike-specific TCR breadth and depth were elevated following two AZD1222 doses. Vaccine-associated CD4 TCRs ranged over spike, dominating at 160-218 and 743-854.

The sequence came from an adult in good health. The chain employs TRBV11-3 and TRBJ2-3; D ambiguous. Sequences were derived from peripheral blood, sampled on day 0 of AZD1222 vaccination. Here the CDR3 DNA reads TGTGCCAGCAGCCCGGTGCCTTCTCCTACGCAGTATTTT. Amino acid sequence: CASSPVPSPTQYF.